This paragraph reports one T cell receptor (beta chain). This clonotype was found many times. This receptor's antigen is unknown. No base quality values were provided; no much bigger clone lies one nucleotide off. Amplification of TCR beta CDR3 regions was carried out from RNA transcripts. The TCR CDR3 was subjected to a first round of RT-PCR using the HTBI primer set and the Qiagen OneStep RT-PCR kit. A second multiplex PCR round built the libraries, followed by size selection and purification. Sequencing of the libraries was done on an Illumina HiSeq2000 using paired-end 100 bp reads. Per the authors' processing: Raw data were processed with SOAPnuke, discarding reads with adapters, uncalled bases, mean Phred below 15, or no exact constant-primer or identifier match. COPE v1.2.5 was used to merge high-quality paired reads, and clonotypes were defined as unique nucleotide sequences. MiTCR v1.1 was used to align the clonotypes against IMGT TRBV, TRBD and TRBJ reference segments. Only V-J combinations with frequency above 0.0001, covering 99.2% of repertoires, were analysed. A TCS score was defined as the ratio between F50 (clonal expansion) and ExV (chaos), using BLOSUM62-based TCRdist between CDR3 peptides within each V-J. Welch's t-statistics and random forest reduced roughly 530 V-J features to under 15, which were used in a naive Bayes classifier (R e1071). The public reads were run again by TCRdb, first through fastp at Q25 and then through MiXCR, and only productive beta chains were kept. All rows with the same CDR3 protein become a single entry with the most common DNA and genes. In this record, the V and J calls reflect TCRdb's handling and not the investigators' own analysis. The sample table contains about 710,000 distinct CDR3 sequences; only one count was recorded for over 15% of them. The ten largest clones capture around 8.1% of the sample.

Stable Graves' hyperthyroidism was defined as the absence of progression to ophthalmopathy over 18 months of follow-up. Hyperthyroidism patients were newly diagnosed, had a disease duration of under 2 months, and were aged 18 to 65 years. Patients with uncontrolled infections, other autoimmune diseases, pregnancy or lactation were excluded. Diagnoses were established on the basis of clinical symptoms, serum thyroxine and TRAb, thyroid ultrasound, and orbital computed tomography. Ficoll-Paque density gradient centrifugation was used to isolate PBMCs from 10 ml of fresh peripheral blood. Total RNA was extracted using Trizol reagent, and RNA quality was assessed on an Agilent 2100 Bioanalyzer. These data come from a study of T cells in Graves' hyperthyroidism and ophthalmopathy (dated by TCRdb to the late 2010s). Broadly, across the study: Peripheral blood was sampled at the time of initial diagnosis, prior to any treatment. A discovery cohort of about 100 patients, about 44 with Graves' ophthalmopathy and fewer than 65 with stable Graves' hyperthyroidism, was used to find distinguishing TCR V-J signatures. For training and testing, the 80 to 100 patients in the discovery cohort were randomly divided in a 7:3 ratio. An independent validation cohort of around 20 hyperthyroidism patients and approximately 15 patients who later progressed to ophthalmopathy tested prospective prediction of ophthalmopathy. After sampling, hyperthyroidism patients received methimazole starting at 30 mg daily, and ophthalmopathy patients received high-dose intravenous methylprednisolone. The paper describes TCR Vbeta CDR3 sequencing of about 140 peripheral blood samples, made up of around 41 ophthalmopathy patients, approximately 73 hyperthyroidism patients and some 17 progressor patients. The study also compared thyroid tissue and blood T-cell repertoires from roughly six Graves' hyperthyroidism patients. What the study reported, not specific to this receptor: During validation, the model predicted progression to ophthalmopathy a median of approximately 6 months ahead of onset, with around 65% sensitivity and roughly 75% specificity. Blood samples also contained most of the expanded thyroid clonotypes (frequency above 0.001), which suggests that blood repertoires may reflect thyroid immune responses. In cross-validation, a model built on a 13 V-J signature told ophthalmopathy apart from stable hyperthyroidism with approximately 91% sensitivity and 81% to 82% specificity, and in testing the same model reached 80%/75%. No statistical method was used to set the sample size in advance, and investigators knew the group allocation.

The sequence came from a man younger than 35 with Graves' hyperthyroidism. Sequenced input: blood.

In nucleotide form, the sequence is TGTGCCAGCAGCTCCCTGGCGGCAACCGGGGCCAACGTCCTGACTTTC. This encodes CASSSLAATGANVLTF. The chain is encoded by TRBV7-2 joined to TRBJ2-6, with an unclear D gene assignment. The germline V gene provides CDR1 SGHTA and CDR2 FQGNSA. Including cysteine and phenylalanine, the CDR3 has 16 amino acids. The read is trimmed to its CDR3 DNA, 48 bases read in frame from base 1. V lost 4 bases and J lost 4 bases; the stretch between them is 14 bases long.